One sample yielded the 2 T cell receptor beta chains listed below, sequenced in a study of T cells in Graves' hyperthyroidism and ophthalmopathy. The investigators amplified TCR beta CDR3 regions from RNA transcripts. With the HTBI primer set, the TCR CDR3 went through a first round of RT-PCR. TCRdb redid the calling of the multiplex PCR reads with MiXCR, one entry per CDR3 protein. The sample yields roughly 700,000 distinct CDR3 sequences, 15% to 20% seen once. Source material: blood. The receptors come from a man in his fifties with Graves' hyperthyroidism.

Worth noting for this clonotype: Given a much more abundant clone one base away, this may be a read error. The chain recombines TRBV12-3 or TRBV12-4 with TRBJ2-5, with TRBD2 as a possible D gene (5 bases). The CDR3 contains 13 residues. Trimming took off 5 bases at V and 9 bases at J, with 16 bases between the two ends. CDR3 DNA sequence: TGTGCCAGCAGTCCCGGGATGTCCGGGGCCCAGTACTTC. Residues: CASSPGMSGAQYF.

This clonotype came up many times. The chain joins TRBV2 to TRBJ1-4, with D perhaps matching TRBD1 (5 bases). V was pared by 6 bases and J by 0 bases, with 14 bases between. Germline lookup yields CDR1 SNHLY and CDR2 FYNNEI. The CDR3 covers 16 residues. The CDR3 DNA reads TGTGCCAGCAGAATCCGGGACGGAACAACTAATGAAAAACTGTTTTTT. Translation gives CASRIRDGTTNEKLFF.